The clone carrying this T cell receptor (beta chain) appeared a few times. Its cognate antigen is unknown. The CDR3 covers 14 residues. CDR1 is SGHTS, CDR2 YDEGEE, per germline. Trimming removed 3 bases from V and 6 bases from J, with 13 bases in between. From the reads, TCRdb called clonotypes with MiXCR, one entry per CDR3 protein. Among approximately 730,000 distinct CDR3 sequences listed, approximately 32% were seen once. The data stem from a study of T cell repertoires in cytomegalovirus infection. This clonotype originated in a human donor in good health (CMV status not recorded). Some clones in this sample may be carry-over from other donors' samples. The specimen comprised cultured CD8+ T cells from PBMCs, sampled from culture after CMV antigen stimulation. The chain is built from TRBV5-8 and TRBJ1-5; D possibly corresponds to TRBD1 (5 bases). CDR3 DNA: TGTGCCAGCAGCTACCGGGACGGGGCTCAGCCCCAGCATTTT. This sequence encodes CASSYRDGAQPQHF.